A selection of T cell receptor beta chains follows, all from one sample in a study of T-cell reconstitution after alpha-beta-depleted transplantation in children. One entry per CDR3 protein results from TCRdb running MiXCR on the PCR reads. Among approximately 490,000 distinct CDR3 sequences listed, 8% to 11% were seen once. The input for sequencing was PBMCs, taken before TCRalphabeta/CD19-depleted stem cell transplant. These receptors came from a child younger than 10 with inherited bone marrow failure, due to receive a stem cell transplant. Each CDR3 is given with its conserved first and last residue. A D gene is named only where the DNA matches it firmly. Where a row states a size, it is once, few, many or the class of an expanded clone; other rows omit it.

abundance: few
j_gene: TRBJ1-1
d_gene: -
v_gene: TRBV18
CDR3aa: CASSQGRDTEAFF
CDR3nt: TGTGCCAGCTCACAGGGGAGAGATACTGAAGCTTTCTTT

abundance: many
j_gene: TRBJ1-6
d_gene: -
v_gene: TRBV7-9
CDR3aa: CASSYFQGGGSPLHF
CDR3nt: TGTGCCAGCAGCTATTTCCAGGGTGGGGGCTCACCCCTCCACTTT

abundance: many
j_gene: TRBJ2-5
d_gene: -
v_gene: TRBV4-2
CDR3aa: CASSQDLSRQETQYF
CDR3nt: TGTGCCAGCAGCCAAGATCTCAGTAGGCAAGAGACCCAGTACTTC

abundance: many
j_gene: TRBJ2-6
d_gene: -
v_gene: TRBV30
CDR3aa: CAWSVSSGANVLTF
CDR3nt: TGTGCCTGGAGTGTATCCTCTGGGGCCAACGTCCTGACTTTC

abundance: few
j_gene: TRBJ2-7
d_gene: TRBD2
v_gene: TRBV11-2
CDR3aa: CASSPIAGNYEQYF
CDR3nt: TGTGCCAGCAGCCCCATAGCGGGGAACTACGAGCAGTACTTC

abundance: many
j_gene: TRBJ2-1
d_gene: -
v_gene: TRBV12-3/TRBV12-4
CDR3aa: CASMYGGYNEQFF
CDR3nt: TGTGCCAGCATGTACGGGGGCTACAATGAGCAGTTCTTC

abundance: few
j_gene: TRBJ2-3
d_gene: -
v_gene: TRBV27
CDR3aa: CASRRDFDTQYF
CDR3nt: TGTGCCAGCAGACGGGATTTCGATACGCAGTATTTT

abundance: many
j_gene: TRBJ1-5
d_gene: -
v_gene: TRBV6-5
CDR3aa: CASSSQGRRNQPQHF
CDR3nt: TGTGCCAGCAGTTCCCAGGGGAGGCGCAATCAGCCCCAGCATTTT

abundance: few
j_gene: TRBJ2-7
d_gene: -
v_gene: TRBV27
CDR3aa: CASSPSGGPFSYEQYF
CDR3nt: TGTGCCAGCAGTCCCTCGGGGGGCCCCTTTTCCTACGAGCAGTACTTC

abundance: many
j_gene: TRBJ2-2
d_gene: -
v_gene: TRBV5-1
CDR3aa: CASSAGLNTGELFF
CDR3nt: TGCGCCAGCAGCGCGGGACTTAACACCGGGGAGCTGTTTTTT

abundance: many
j_gene: TRBJ1-5
d_gene: TRBD1
v_gene: TRBV30
CDR3aa: CAWSSTGDQPQHF
CDR3nt: TGTGCCTGGAGTTCGACAGGGGATCAGCCCCAGCATTTT

abundance: many
j_gene: TRBJ1-1
d_gene: -
v_gene: TRBV30
CDR3aa: CAWTESGLLMNTEAFF
CDR3nt: TGTGCCTGGACGGAGTCGGGGCTGCTAATGAACACTGAAGCTTTCTTT

abundance: many
j_gene: TRBJ1-5
d_gene: -
v_gene: TRBV2
CDR3aa: CASTGPGQPQHF
CDR3nt: TGTGCCAGCACCGGGCCGGGGCAGCCCCAGCATTTT

abundance: -
j_gene: TRBJ2-1
d_gene: TRBD2
v_gene: TRBV6-2/TRBV6-3
CDR3aa: CASSSPGSGRANEQFF
CDR3nt: TGTGCCAGCAGTTCCCCGGGAAGCGGGAGGGCCAATGAGCAGTTCTTC

abundance: many
j_gene: TRBJ2-7
d_gene: TRBD2
v_gene: TRBV12-3/TRBV12-4
CDR3aa: CASSEGLPPYEQYF
CDR3nt: TGTGCCAGCAGTGAGGGACTACCTCCCTACGAGCAGTACTTC

abundance: few
j_gene: TRBJ2-1
d_gene: TRBD2
v_gene: TRBV4-3
CDR3aa: CASSQAPSGSGNEQFF
CDR3nt: TGCGCCAGCAGCCAAGCACCAAGCGGGAGCGGTAATGAGCAGTTCTTC

abundance: many
j_gene: TRBJ2-1
d_gene: -
v_gene: TRBV5-1
CDR3aa: CASSLGYSPQYNEQFF
CDR3nt: TGCGCCAGCAGCTTGGGTTATTCCCCCCAATACAATGAGCAGTTCTTC

abundance: many
j_gene: TRBJ2-7
d_gene: -
v_gene: TRBV20-1
CDR3aa: CSASESSYEQYF
CDR3nt: TGCAGTGCTAGCGAGAGCTCCTACGAGCAGTACTTC

abundance: few
j_gene: TRBJ2-2
d_gene: TRBD2
v_gene: TRBV4-3
CDR3aa: CASSLHRGAGELFF
CDR3nt: TGCGCCAGCAGCCTACACCGGGGGGCCGGGGAGCTGTTTTTT

abundance: many
j_gene: TRBJ2-7
d_gene: -
v_gene: TRBV21-1
CDR3aa: CASSKVREGYEQYF
CDR3nt: TGTGCCAGCAGCAAAGTGCGGGAGGGTTACGAGCAGTACTTC

abundance: -
j_gene: TRBJ2-1
d_gene: -
v_gene: TRBV20-1
CDR3aa: CSARDPRGRANEQFF
CDR3nt: TGCAGTGCTAGAGATCCCCGGGGACGGGCCAATGAGCAGTTCTTC

abundance: many
j_gene: TRBJ1-2
d_gene: -
v_gene: TRBV5-1
CDR3aa: CASSLQEAGGYTF
CDR3nt: TGCGCCAGCAGTCTACAGGAGGCCGGTGGCTACACCTTC

abundance: -
j_gene: TRBJ2-6
d_gene: TRBD2
v_gene: TRBV12-3/TRBV12-4
CDR3aa: CASSRPLGGGSGANVLTF
CDR3nt: TGTGCCAGCAGCCGACCTTTGGGCGGGGGCTCTGGGGCCAACGTCCTGACTTTC

abundance: once
j_gene: TRBJ2-1
d_gene: TRBD1
v_gene: TRBV27
CDR3aa: CASSRIPGGDEQFF
CDR3nt: TGTGCCAGCAGTCGCATTCCAGGGGGCGATGAGCAGTTCTTC